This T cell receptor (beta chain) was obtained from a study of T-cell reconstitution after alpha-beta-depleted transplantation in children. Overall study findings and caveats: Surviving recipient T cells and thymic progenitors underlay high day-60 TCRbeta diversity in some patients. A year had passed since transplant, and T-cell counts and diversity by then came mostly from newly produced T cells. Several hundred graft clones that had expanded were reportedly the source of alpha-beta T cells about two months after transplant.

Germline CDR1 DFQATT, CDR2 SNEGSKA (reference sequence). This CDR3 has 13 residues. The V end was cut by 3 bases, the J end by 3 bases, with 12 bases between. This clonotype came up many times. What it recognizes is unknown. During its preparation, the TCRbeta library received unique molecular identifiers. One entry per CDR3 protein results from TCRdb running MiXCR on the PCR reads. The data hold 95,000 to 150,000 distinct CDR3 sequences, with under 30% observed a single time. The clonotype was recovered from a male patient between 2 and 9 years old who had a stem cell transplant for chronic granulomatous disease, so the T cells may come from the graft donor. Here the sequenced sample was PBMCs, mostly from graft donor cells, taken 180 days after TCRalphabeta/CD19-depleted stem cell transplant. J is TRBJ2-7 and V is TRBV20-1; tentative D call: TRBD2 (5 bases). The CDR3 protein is CSASSDSFYEQYF. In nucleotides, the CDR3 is TGCAGTGCTAGCTCGGACTCCTTCTACGAGCAGTACTTC.